These 10 T cell receptor beta chains originate from one sample sequenced in a study of beta chain features in type 1 diabetes. Every bit of the isolated RNA underwent reverse transcription, so sequencing read expressed TCRB transcripts. Profiling relied on immunoSEQ multiplex PCR, and the TCRdb table lists in-frame clones only, not all of them. There are 430,000 or so clones in the sample; about an eighth occur only once, and 0.046% lies in the top ten. Sequencing was performed on naive CD4+ T cells from blood. The receptors stem from a woman in her late teens or twenties in good health.

This clone occurred a few times. J is TRBJ2-7 and V is TRBV7-6, with 8 bases aligning to TRBD1. CDR1 is SGHVS, CDR2 FNYEAQ, per germline. This CDR3 has 14 amino acids. V was pared by 5 bases and J by 5 bases, with 8 bases of the junction left unmatched. This CDR3 reads CASSQLDRDNEQYF. The CDR3 region has the DNA TGTGCCAGCAGCCAGCTGGACAGGGATAACGAGCAGTACTTC. Variable domain in full (rest from reference TRBV7-6 and TRBJ2-7): GAGVSQSPRYKVTKRGQDVALRCDPISGHVSLYWYRQALGQGPEFLTYFNYEAQQDKSGLPNDRFSAERPEGSISTLTIQRTEQRDSAMYRCASSQLDRDNEQYFGPGTRLTVT.

The V call is TRBV2, the J call TRBJ2-6; possible D gene TRBD1, 6 bases. The CDR3 runs to 15 residues. Deletions cut 5 bases from V and 2 bases from J, with 10 bases between. Germline V gene data show CDR1 as SNHLY and CDR2 as FYNNEI. CDR3 sequence reads: CASSTQGPGANVLTF. The CDR3 DNA reads TGTGCCAGCAGTACACAGGGTCCTGGGGCCAACGTCCTGACTTTC.

The chain combines TRBV27 with TRBJ2-5; no reliable D call. CDR3 length: 14 residues. The V end lost 8 bases, the J end lost 4 bases, and 17 bases lay between the germline ends. The V gene's germline CDR1 is MNHEY and CDR2 SMNVEV (reference sequence). DNA of the CDR3: TGTGCCAGCCGAGTAGGCCCTAAGGGAGAGACCCAGTACTTC. It codes for CASRVGPKGETQYF.

The CDR3 protein is CASSTTRKTNYGYTF. Written as DNA, the CDR3 is TGTGCCAGCAGCACCACAAGGAAAACTAACTATGGCTACACCTTC. This chain links TRBV11-2 with TRBJ1-2; no reliable D call. The CDR3 is made up of 15 amino acids. V was shortened by 5 bases and J by 0 bases, with 13 bases between the two germline ends. Germline lookup yields CDR1 SGHAT and CDR2 FQNNGV.

This clone came up a few times. The V and J genes are TRBV7-3 and TRBJ1-1; a weak D match, TRBD1 (5 bases). The CDR3 spans 17 residues. Germline CDR1 reads SGHTA; CDR2 reads FQGTGA. Deletions cut 5 bases from V and 0 bases from J, with 19 bases between. The CDR3 region is CASSQFGWGGVNTEAFF. CDR3 nucleotides: TGTGCCAGCAGCCAGTTCGGTTGGGGAGGGGTGAACACTGAAGCTTTCTTT.

V is TRBV28 and J is TRBJ1-3; D is unclear. The CDR3 contains 12 residues. Between the trimmed V and J ends, which lost 11 bases and 1 base, there was a span of 9 bases. CDR1 and CDR2 from the germline V gene are MDHEN and SYDVKM. DNA of the CDR3: TGTGCCGCTTTTCGATCTGGAAACACCATATATTTT. Protein: CAAFRSGNTIYF.

The rearrangement links TRBV6-1 to TRBJ2-7; D not certain. Trimming removed 6 bases at V and 3 bases at J, with 6 bases between. The CDR3 contains 11 residues. The V gene's germline CDR1 is MNHNS and CDR2 SASEGT. CDR3 DNA: TGTGCCAGCAGCGATAACTACGAGCAGTACTTC. Protein product: CASSDNYEQYF.

In this sample, this clone turned up a few times. The chain couples TRBV5-1 to TRBJ1-2; D is uncertain. The CDR3 runs to 12 residues. The V gene lost 1 base and the J gene lost 7 bases, with 8 bases spanning the gap. Germline loops: CDR1 SGHRS, CDR2 YFSETQ. CDR3 nucleotides: TGCGCCAGCAGCTTGTGGGGATCTGGCTACACCTTC. Protein product: CASSLWGSGYTF.

This clone was picked up a small number of times. The rearrangement uses TRBV19 and TRBJ2-1, with 10 positions matching TRBD1. The CDR3 length is 15 residues. Per germline, CDR1 LNHDA and CDR2 SQIVND (reference sequence). With V trimmed by 4 bases and J by 4 bases, 4 bases remained unmatched. CDR3 coding DNA: TGTGCCAGTAGTAGACAGGGGGCTGGGTACAATGAGCAGTTCTTC. It yields the protein CASSRQGAGYNEQFF.

This clone has more than one count but fewer than ten. V gene TRBV19 combines with J gene TRBJ2-7; no clear D gene. The V gene's germline CDR1 is LNHDA and CDR2 SQIVND (reference sequence). The CDR3 runs 13 residues. Trimming took 3 bases from V and 2 from J, leaving 8 bases between them. The CDR3 protein is CASSIGRAYEQYF. CDR3 in DNA: TGTGCCAGTAGTATCGGCAGAGCCTACGAGCAGTACTTC. Combining the CDR3 with reference TRBV19 and TRBJ2-7 gives the whole variable domain DGGITQSPKYLFRKEGQNVTLSCEQNLNHDAMYWYRQDPGQGLRLIYYSQIVNDFQKGDIAEGYSVSREKKESFPLTVTSAQKNPTAFYLCASSIGRAYEQYFGPGTRLTVT.